A single T cell receptor (beta chain) is shown here with its context. What it recognizes is unknown. The data are from a study of radiotherapy plus CTLA-4 blockade in lung cancer. Looking at the study overall: For less than 20% of patients, objective responses occurred, and approximately 30% had disease control.

CDR3 length: 15 residues. Trimming cost V 0 bases and J 5 bases, with 14 bases left between them. Germline CDR1 and CDR2: SGHRS and YFSETQ. Sequenced by immunoSEQ multiplex PCR; TCRdb stores in-frame clones only, minus some. The profile covers about 98,000 clones, with about 86% appearing a single time and 4% to 6% taken by the ten largest. Study-level results: After treatment with radiotherapy plus ipilimumab, TCR clones that came from the tumor expanded in blood.

Specimen: peripheral blood, collected from a patient treated with radiotherapy plus ipilimumab. The source of this sequence is a human donor with non-small cell lung cancer that progressed on radiotherapy plus ipilimumab. This chain links TRBV5-1 with TRBJ2-5, with D unresolved. DNA for the CDR3: TGCGCCAGCAGCTTGGCAGGCAGCCTGAGGGAGACCCAGTACTTC. Encoded protein: CASSLAGSLRETQYF. The whole variable domain, remainder taken from reference TRBV5-1 and TRBJ2-5, is KAGVTQTPRYLIKTRGQQVTLSCSPISGHRSVSWYQQTPGQGLQFLFEYFSETQRNKGNFPGRFSGRQFSNSRSEMNVSTLELGDSALYLCASSLAGSLRETQYFGPGTRLLVL.